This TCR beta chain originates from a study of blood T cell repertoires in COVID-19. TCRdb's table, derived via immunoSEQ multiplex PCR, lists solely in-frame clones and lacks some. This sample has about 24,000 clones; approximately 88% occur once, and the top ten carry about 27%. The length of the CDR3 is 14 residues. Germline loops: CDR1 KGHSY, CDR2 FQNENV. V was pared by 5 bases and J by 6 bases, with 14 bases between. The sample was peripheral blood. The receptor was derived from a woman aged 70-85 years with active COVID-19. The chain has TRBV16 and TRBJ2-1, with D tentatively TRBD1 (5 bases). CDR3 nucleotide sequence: TGTGCCAGCAGCGGGGCCTTGACTCGCAATGAGCAGTTCTTC. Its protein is CASSGALTRNEQFF.